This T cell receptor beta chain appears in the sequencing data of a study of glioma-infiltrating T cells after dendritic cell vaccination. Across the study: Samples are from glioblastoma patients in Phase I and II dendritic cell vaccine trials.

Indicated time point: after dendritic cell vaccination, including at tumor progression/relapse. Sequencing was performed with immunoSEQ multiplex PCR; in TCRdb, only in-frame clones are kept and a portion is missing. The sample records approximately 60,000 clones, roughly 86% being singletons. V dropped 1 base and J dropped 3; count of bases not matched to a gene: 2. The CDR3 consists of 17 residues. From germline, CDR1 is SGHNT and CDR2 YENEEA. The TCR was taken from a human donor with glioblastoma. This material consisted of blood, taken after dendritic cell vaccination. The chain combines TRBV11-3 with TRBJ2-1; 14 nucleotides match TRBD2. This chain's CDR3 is CASSLVGLAGVYNEQFF. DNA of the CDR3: TGTGCCAGCAGCTTAGTGGGACTAGCGGGAGTCTACAATGAGCAGTTCTTC.